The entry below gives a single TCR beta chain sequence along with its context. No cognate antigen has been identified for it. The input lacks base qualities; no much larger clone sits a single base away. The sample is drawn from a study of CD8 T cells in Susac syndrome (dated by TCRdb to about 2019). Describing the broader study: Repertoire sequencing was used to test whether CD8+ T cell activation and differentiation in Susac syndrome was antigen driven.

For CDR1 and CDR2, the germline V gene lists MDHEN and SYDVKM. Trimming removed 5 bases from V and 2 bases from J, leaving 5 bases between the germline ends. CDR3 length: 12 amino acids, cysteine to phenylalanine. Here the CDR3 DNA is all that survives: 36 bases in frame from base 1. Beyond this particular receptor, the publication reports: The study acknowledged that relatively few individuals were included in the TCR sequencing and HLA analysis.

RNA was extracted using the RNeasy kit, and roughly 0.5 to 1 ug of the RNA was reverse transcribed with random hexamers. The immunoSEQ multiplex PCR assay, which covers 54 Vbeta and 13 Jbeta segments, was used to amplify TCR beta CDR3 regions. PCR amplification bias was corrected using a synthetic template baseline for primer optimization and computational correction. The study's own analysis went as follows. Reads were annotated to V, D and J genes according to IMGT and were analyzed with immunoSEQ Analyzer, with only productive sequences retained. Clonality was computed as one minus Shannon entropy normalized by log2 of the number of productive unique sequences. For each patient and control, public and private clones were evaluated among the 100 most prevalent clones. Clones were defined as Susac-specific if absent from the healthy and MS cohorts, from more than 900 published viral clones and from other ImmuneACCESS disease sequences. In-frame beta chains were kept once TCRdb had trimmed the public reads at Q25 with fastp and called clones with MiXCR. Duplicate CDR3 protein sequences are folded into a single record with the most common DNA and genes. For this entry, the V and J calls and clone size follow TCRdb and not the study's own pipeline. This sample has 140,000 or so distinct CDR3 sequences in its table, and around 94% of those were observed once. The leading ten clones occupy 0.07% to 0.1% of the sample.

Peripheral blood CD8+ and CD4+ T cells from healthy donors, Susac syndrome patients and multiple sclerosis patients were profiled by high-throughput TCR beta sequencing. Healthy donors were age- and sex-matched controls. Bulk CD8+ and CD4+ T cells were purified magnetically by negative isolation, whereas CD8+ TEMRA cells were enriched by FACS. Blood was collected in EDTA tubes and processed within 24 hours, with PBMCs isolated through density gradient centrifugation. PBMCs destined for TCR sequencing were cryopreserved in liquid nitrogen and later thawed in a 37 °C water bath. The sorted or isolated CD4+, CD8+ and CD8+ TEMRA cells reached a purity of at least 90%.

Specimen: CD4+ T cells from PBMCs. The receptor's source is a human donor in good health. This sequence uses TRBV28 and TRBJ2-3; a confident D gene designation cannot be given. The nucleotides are TGTGCCAGCAGTACCCCCACAGATACGCAGTATTTT. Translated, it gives CASSTPTDTQYF.